These 20 T cell receptor beta chains share one sample of origin, sequenced in a study of T cells in Graves' hyperthyroidism and ophthalmopathy. Researchers amplified the TCR beta CDR3 regions from RNA transcripts. Researchers ran a first-round RT-PCR on the TCR CDR3 using the HTBI primer set. Each CDR3 protein is one row after TCRdb ran MiXCR on the multiplex PCR reads. The data hold 400,000 to 550,000 distinct CDR3 sequences, with over 13% observed a single time. The sequenced material came from blood. The receptors here all came from a woman between 18 and 29 years old with Graves' hyperthyroidism.

This clonotype has ten or more counts. J is TRBJ1-2 and V is TRBV14; no definite D call. Trimming cost V 4 bases and J 4 bases, with 13 bases left between them. The CDR3 has 14 amino acids. Germline loops: CDR1 SGHDN, CDR2 FVKESK. CDR3: CASSLGSPGYGYTF. As DNA, the CDR3 is TGTGCCAGCAGCCTTGGAAGCCCAGGCTATGGCTACACCTTC.

The chain couples TRBV20-1 to TRBJ2-1; 9 positions agree with TRBD1. V was clipped by 2 bases and J by 4 bases; unmatched bases: 12. Per the germline V gene, CDR1 is DFQATT and CDR2 is SNEGSKA (reference sequence). CDR3 length: 17 amino acids. This chain's CDR3 is CSARLMGQGGWYNEQFF. Here the CDR3 DNA reads TGCAGTGCTAGATTAATGGGACAGGGAGGGTGGTACAATGAGCAGTTCTTC.

This clonotype was counted ten times or more. The rearrangement joins TRBV10-3 to TRBJ2-2, with 11 bases aligning to TRBD2. Unmatched junction bases numbered 6, after V lost 3 bases and J lost 0 bases. This CDR3 contains 18 residues. Germline assignment: CDR1 ENHRY and CDR2 SYGVKD. The CDR3 DNA sequence: TGTGCCATCAGTGACCCAGTACTAGCGGGAGCGAACACCGGGGAGCTGTTTTTT. This sequence encodes CAISDPVLAGANTGELFF.

This clonotype was observed a handful of times. The V call is TRBV7-6, the J call TRBJ2-5, with D perhaps given as TRBD1 or TRBD2 (5 bases each). From germline, CDR1 is SGHVS and CDR2 FNYEAQ. V gave up 2 bases and J gave up 2 bases, with 27 bases separating them. The CDR3 has 20 amino acids. The CDR3 loop reads CASSLKPAVVGTKRQETQYF. The CDR3 bases are TGTGCCAGCAGCTTAAAGCCGGCGGTGGTGGGGACCAAAAGGCAAGAGACCCAGTACTTC. The full variable domain, completed using reference TRBV7-6 and TRBJ2-5, is GAGVSQSPRYKVTKRGQDVALRCDPISGHVSLYWYRQALGQGPEFLTYFNYEAQQDKSGLPNDRFSAERPEGSISTLTIQRTEQRDSAMYRCASSLKPAVVGTKRQETQYFGPGTRLLVL.

This clonotype was detected a few times. The V and J genes are TRBV25-1 and TRBJ2-1; 7 bases are a match to TRBD2. V shed 6 bases and J 0 bases; nucleotides not matched to a gene: 11. The germline CDR1 and CDR2 sequences are MGHDK and SYGVNS. This CDR3 has 17 amino acids. CDR3 bases: TGTGCCAGCAGACCCCCGGAGGCTAGCGGCTCCTACAATGAGCAGTTCTTC. Translation: CASRPPEASGSYNEQFF.

This clonotype came up many times. CDR3: CASSLGAGGVTGELFF. The CDR3 region has the DNA TGTGCCAGCAGCTTAGGAGCAGGGGGAGTCACCGGGGAGCTGTTTTTT. This sequence joins TRBV11-2 and TRBJ2-2; TRBD1 matches at 7 bases. The CDR3 totals 16 residues. Germline V CDR1 and CDR2: SGHAT, FQNNGV. The ends lost 1 base at V and 4 bases at J; junction bases unmatched: 6.

The J gene is TRBJ2-3, the V gene TRBV5-1; D might be TRBD2 (6 bases). In germline, CDR1 is SGHRS, CDR2 YFSETQ. The CDR3 runs 17 residues. V was shortened by 0 bases and J by 0 bases, with 14 bases between the two germline ends. The CDR3 region is CASSLVEAGRSTDTQYF. The CDR3 DNA follows: TGCGCCAGCAGCTTGGTGGAAGCGGGCCGGAGCACAGATACGCAGTATTTT.

This clonotype came up a few times. J is TRBJ2-7 and V is TRBV6-2 or TRBV6-3; 8 bases are a match to TRBD2. CDR1 is MNHEY, CDR2 SVGEGT, per germline. Losses at the gene ends were 6 bases for V and 4 bases for J; bases not matched to a gene: 5. CDR3 size: 13 residues. The CDR3 reads CASRTSVGYEQYV. CDR3 DNA sequence: TGTGCCAGCAGGACTAGCGTAGGTTACGAGCAGTACGTC.

This clonotype has only a few counts. The chain joins TRBV6-5 to TRBJ2-1; no definite D call. The CDR3 covers 16 residues. V was shortened by 2 bases and J by 1 base, with 12 bases between the two germline ends. Germline-derived CDR1 and CDR2 are MNHEY and SVGAGI. The CDR3 protein is CASSYGGVPSYNEQFF. Written as DNA, the CDR3 is TGTGCCAGCAGTTACGGTGGCGTACCATCCTACAATGAGCAGTTCTTC.

This clonotype appeared many times. V gene TRBV11-2 combines with J gene TRBJ2-7, with 10 bases identical to TRBD2. V dropped 6 bases and J dropped 5; count of bases not matched to a gene: 7. The CDR3 covers 14 residues. CDR1 and CDR2 from the germline V gene are SGHAT and FQNNGV. The CDR3 here is CASRKLAGSHEQYF. In nucleotides, the CDR3 is TGTGCCAGCAGAAAACTAGCGGGGTCCCACGAGCAGTACTTC. The full variable domain, its missing parts supplied by reference TRBV11-2 and TRBJ2-7, is EAGVAQSPRYKIIEKRQSVAFWCNPISGHATLYWYQQILGQGPKLLIQFQNNGVVDDSQLPKDRFSAERLKGVDSTLKIQPAKLEDSAVYLCASRKLAGSHEQYFGPGTRLTVT.

At least ten counts were recorded for this clonotype. The CDR3 DNA follows: TGCAGTGCTAGAGTGGGGGGAGAGAGTGGAAACAATGAGCAGTTCTTC. It yields the protein CSARVGGESGNNEQFF. The rearrangement links TRBV20-1 to TRBJ2-1; TRBD2 is a possible D gene (6 bases). Trimming pared 1 base from V and 5 bases from J, leaving 18 bases between. The CDR3 loop spans 16 amino acids. Germline V CDR1 and CDR2: DFQATT, SNEGSKA (reference sequence).

The chain combines TRBV7-9 with TRBJ2-5; 10 bases line up with TRBD2. V lost 3 bases to trimming and J lost 5 bases; unmatched junction nucleotides: 6. CDR3 length: 15 residues. Germline V gene lookup returns CDR1 SEHNR and CDR2 FQNEAQ (reference sequence). The CDR3: CASSFSAGGPETQYF. The CDR3 nucleotides are TGTGCCAGCAGCTTCTCAGCGGGAGGGCCGGAGACCCAGTACTTC.

The V gene is TRBV4-1, the J gene TRBJ2-7; 9 positions agree with TRBD1. V lost 3 bases and J lost 4; bases outside the gene matches: 10. Germline-derived CDR1 and CDR2 are MGHRA and YSYEKL. The CDR3 length is 16 residues. CDR3 coding DNA: TGCGCCAGCAGCCAGGGGAAGGGACAGGGTTATTACGAGCAGTACTTC. Its protein product is CASSQGKGQGYYEQYF.

This clonotype has only a few counts. The chain employs TRBV14 and TRBJ1-2, with unresolved D. V lost 4 bases and J lost 5, with 20 bases in between. The CDR3 covers 16 residues. Germline V CDR1 and CDR2: SGHDN, FVKESK. The CDR3 bases are TGTGCCAGCAGCCCTCGTAGAGACGGCGCCTTTTATGGCTACACCTTC. This codes for CASSPRRDGAFYGYTF.

This clonotype showed up many times. This sequence joins TRBV5-1 and TRBJ2-1; D is possibly TRBD1 (5 bases). Trimming pared 0 bases from V and 1 base from J, leaving 11 bases between. This CDR3 spans 16 amino acids. Per the germline V gene, CDR1 is SGHRS and CDR2 is YFSETQ. The CDR3 DNA reads TGCGCCAGCAGCTTGGACAGGTTGGGGTCCTACAATGAGCAGTTCTTC. It specifies CASSLDRLGSYNEQFF.

The chain links TRBV29-1 to TRBJ1-1; D gene uncertain. The CDR3 totals 13 residues. Germline loops: CDR1 SQVTM, CDR2 ANQGSEA. CDR3 bases: TGCACCGAAATCACTCCGGGGAACACTGAAGCTTTCTTT. Protein product: CTEITPGNTEAFF.

Only a few counts were recorded for this clonotype. The V and J genes are TRBV7-9 and TRBJ2-7, with 7 bases aligning to TRBD1. Per the germline V gene, CDR1 is SEHNR and CDR2 is FQNEAQ (reference sequence). The V segment lost 3 bases and the J segment 9 bases; nucleotides outside the gene matches: 8. The CDR3 sequence is 13 residues long. CDR3 sequence (DNA): TGTGCCAGCAGCTTTCCAACAGGGGTAGGGCAGTACTTC. This encodes CASSFPTGVGQYF.

This clonotype showed up just a few times. V is TRBV30 and J is TRBJ1-2; tentatively, D is TRBD1 (6 bases). This CDR3 contains 13 residues. Germline CDR1 is GTSNPN and CDR2 is SVGIG (reference sequence). V shed 6 bases and J shed 1 base, with 12 bases lying between them. The CDR3 coding sequence is TGTGCCTGCCACAGGGACTATAACTATGGCTACACCTTC. Translating gives CACHRDYNYGYTF.

The chain joins TRBV5-8 to TRBJ2-7; 7 bases agree with TRBD1. CDR1 and CDR2 from the germline V gene are SGHTS and YDEGEE. The CDR3 loop spans 13 amino acids. The V segment lost 0 bases and the J segment 4 bases; nucleotides outside the gene matches: 1. The CDR3: CASSLAQGYEQYV. The CDR3 DNA reads TGTGCCAGCAGCTTGGCACAGGGGTACGAGCAGTACGTC.

This clonotype was observed at least ten times. The chain couples TRBV7-2 to TRBJ1-5; the match to TRBD1 covers 7 bases. This CDR3 contains 14 residues. The V and J ends lost 3 bases and 3 bases, in that order; junction bases with no gene match: 2. The germline V gene has CDR1 SGHTA and CDR2 FQGNSA. CDR3 sequence: CASSLTGYNQPQHF. CDR3 coding DNA: TGTGCCAGCAGCTTGACAGGGTACAATCAGCCCCAGCATTTT.